The T cell receptor (beta chain) under discussion was sequenced for a study of identifying expanded T cells in peripheral blood. Study results and caveats: Across healthy donors, higher total template counts meant significantly greater approximately two-week count variance.

The germline gives CDR1 SNHLY, CDR2 FYNNEI. Trimming shortened V by 4 bases and J by 7 bases, and 10 bases separated the two germline ends. The CDR3 covers 12 residues. In the case of this clone: The antigen remains unidentified.

Sequencing used immunoSEQ multiplex PCR; TCRdb keeps in-frame clones, though not all of them. The data hold some 100,000 clones, with around nine tenths observed a single time. The chain employs TRBV2 and TRBJ1-1; no clear D gene. The sequencing sample was made of blood. This receptor was identified in a person between 18 and 75 years old in good health. The CDR3 bases are TGTGCCAGCAGTGTCCCTGGGGTTGAAGCTTTCTTT. Its protein product is CASSVPGVEAFF.